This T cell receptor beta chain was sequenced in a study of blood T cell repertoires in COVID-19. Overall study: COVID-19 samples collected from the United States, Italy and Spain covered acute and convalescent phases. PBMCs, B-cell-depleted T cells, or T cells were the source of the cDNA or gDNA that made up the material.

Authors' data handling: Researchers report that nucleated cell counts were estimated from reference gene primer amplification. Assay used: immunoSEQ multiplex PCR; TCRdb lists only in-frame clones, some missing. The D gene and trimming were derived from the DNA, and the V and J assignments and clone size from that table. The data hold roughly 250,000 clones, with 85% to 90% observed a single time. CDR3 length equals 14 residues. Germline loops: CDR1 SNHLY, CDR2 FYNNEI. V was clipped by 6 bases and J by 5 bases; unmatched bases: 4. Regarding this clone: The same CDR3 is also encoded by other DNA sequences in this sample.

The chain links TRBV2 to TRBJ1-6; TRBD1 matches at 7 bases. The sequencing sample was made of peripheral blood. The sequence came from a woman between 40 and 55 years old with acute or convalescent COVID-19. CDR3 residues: CASSRDRNNSPLHF. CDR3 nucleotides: TGTGCCAGCAGCCGGGACAGAAATAATTCACCCCTCCACTTT.